This is a list of T cell receptor beta chains from one sample in a study of vaccination and CD4 T cells after COVID-19. TCRdb recomputed calls from the PCR reads with MiXCR, one row per CDR3 protein. This table has approximately 13,000 distinct CDR3 sequences, 52% appearing once. Their specific antigens are unknown. Sequencing was performed on CD4+ T cells from blood, cultured in vitro. These receptors were taken from a human donor who had recovered from COVID-19. Each CDR3 is given with its conserved first and last residue. Each record gives: clone size, D gene, J gene, V gene, CDR3 DNA, CDR3 protein. A D gene is named only where the DNA matches it firmly. Not every row has a clone size; where given, it reads once, few, many or a size class.

few,TRBD2,TRBJ2-1,TRBV27,TGTGCCAGCAGTCCCGGGACTAGCGGGAGGTTGAATGAGCAGTTCTTC,CASSPGTSGRLNEQFF
.,TRBD2,TRBJ2-3,TRBV19,TGTGCCAGTAGTACCGGGACTAGAGGGAGCACAGATACGCAGTATTTT,CASSTGTRGSTDTQYF
.,.,TRBJ1-2,TRBV21-1,TGTGCCAGCCGACCGGACAGGTTTGCCTCTAACTATGGCTACACCTTC,CASRPDRFASNYGYTF
.,.,TRBJ2-7,TRBV20-1,TGCAGTGCTAGAGATCCTTGGACGGGGAGCTCCTACGAGCAGTACTTC,CSARDPWTGSSYEQYF
.,TRBD2,TRBJ2-1,TRBV28,TGTGCCAGCAGTTTGTTGCTAGCGGGGGTCAATGAGCAGTTCTTC,CASSLLLAGVNEQFF
.,.,TRBJ1-5,TRBV7-2,TGTGCCAGCAGCTTAATGGGGCAGCCCCAGCATTTT,CASSLMGQPQHF
.,.,TRBJ1-3,TRBV15,TGTGCCACCAGCAGACCCGGGTACTTCTCTGGAAACACCATATATTTT,CATSRPGYFSGNTIYF
.,.,TRBJ2-1,TRBV6-1,TGTGCCAGCAGTGCCCCGGGACTCTTGCCTTTTGGTGAGCAGTTCTTC,CASSAPGLLPFGEQFF
.,.,TRBJ2-3,TRBV20-1,TGCAGTGCCATCAGGGCCGGGGCCAGCACAGATACGCAGTATTTT,CSAIRAGASTDTQYF
few,TRBD2,TRBJ2-2,TRBV6-1,TGTGCCAGCACCACACTAGCGGGGGGGCGACCACCCGGGGAGCTGTTTTTT,CASTTLAGGRPPGELFF
.,.,TRBJ1-5,TRBV10-3,TGTGCCATCAGTGAGCAGAGGTCGCGGATCAATCAGCCCCAGCATTTT,CAISEQRSRINQPQHF
.,TRBD1,TRBJ2-7,TRBV10-2,TGCGCCAGCAGACAGACAGGGGTGACCTACGAGCAGTACTTC,CASRQTGVTYEQYF
.,.,TRBJ1-1,TRBV28,TGTGCCAGCAGTTTACGGGACACTGAAGCTTTCTTT,CASSLRDTEAFF
few,.,TRBJ2-1,TRBV20-1,TGCAGTGCCGAGGGCGTAGGGGGGGCATCCTACAATGAGCAGTTTTTC,CSAEGVGGASYNEQFF
.,.,TRBJ2-3,TRBV7-9,TGTGCCAGCAGCTTTACTACCACAGATACGCAGTATTTT,CASSFTTTDTQYF
.,.,TRBJ1-5,TRBV19,TGTGCCAGTAGTATAGGGGTCTTACTGGGAGGGACCCAGCATTTT,CASSIGVLLGGTQHF
.,TRBD2,TRBJ2-3,TRBV20-1,TGCAGTGCTAGAGATTCGGAGGAACTAGCGCTAATCTCCCCAGATACGCAGTATTTT,CSARDSEELALISPDTQYF
once,.,TRBJ2-5,TRBV19,TGTGCCAGCGGGAGAGGGACACAACAAGAGACCCAGTACTTC,CASGRGTQQETQYF
.,.,TRBJ2-5,TRBV18,TGTGCCAGCTCACCGGAGGTGACCCAGTACTTC,CASSPEVTQYF
few,.,TRBJ1-1,TRBV15,TGTGCCACCAGCAGAGACAGGGGCGATAACGCTTTCTTT,CATSRDRGDNAFF
.,TRBD2,TRBJ2-1,TRBV2,TGTGCCAGCAGTGTTGGGGGGAGGGGGTTCTTC,CASSVGGRGFF
.,TRBD2,TRBJ2-1,TRBV20-1,TGCAGTGCTAGGCCGGGACTAGCTAACAATGAGCAGTTCTTC,CSARPGLANNEQFF
once,TRBD2,TRBJ2-2,TRBV6-1,TGTGCCATCAGTGAGTCCACGGGAGGGCTGCGCGGGGAGCTGTTTTTT,CAISESTGGLRGELFF
.,TRBD1,TRBJ2-5,TRBV19,TGTGCCAGTAGTCCTTGGACAGGCCAAGAGACCCAGTACTTC,CASSPWTGQETQYF
.,.,TRBJ2-5,TRBV5-1,TGCGCCAGCAGCTTTAGTACAGGGCGGCAGACCCAGTACTTC,CASSFSTGRQTQYF
.,TRBD2,TRBJ2-3,TRBV11-2,TGTGCCAGCAGCTTAGTACCTAGCGGGTACACAGATACGCAGTATTTT,CASSLVPSGYTDTQYF
.,TRBD1,TRBJ1-3,TRBV7-2,TGTGCCAGCAGCTGGACGACAGGGTTTGGAAACACCATATATTTT,CASSWTTGFGNTIYF
.,.,TRBJ1-2,TRBV27,TGTGCCAGCAGGGGACACTTCGGCTATGGCTACACCTTC,CASRGHFGYGYTF
.,.,TRBJ1-1,TRBV27,TGTGCCAGCAGTTTTTTCGGGGGCACTGAAGCTTTCTTT,CASSFFGGTEAFF
.,.,TRBJ1-5,TRBV19,TGTGCCAGTAGTCCGAACAGGGTAAATAGCAATCAGCCCCAGCATTTT,CASSPNRVNSNQPQHF
.,.,TRBJ2-2,TRBV9,TGTGCCAGCAGCGCGGCGTCATTGGCAGGGGAGCTGTTTTTT,CASSAASLAGELFF
.,TRBD1,TRBJ2-5,TRBV7-6,TGTGCCAGCAGCTTCGACGGGACAGCTGGGACCCAGTACTTC,CASSFDGTAGTQYF
.,TRBD1,TRBJ2-7,TRBV20-1,TGCAGTGCTGCACGGACAGGGGGGAACTACGAGCAGTACTTC,CSAARTGGNYEQYF
.,.,TRBJ1-1,TRBV7-9,TGTGCCAGCAGCCAAGGCCAGGCCACTGAAGCTTTCTTT,CASSQGQATEAFF
.,.,TRBJ1-1,TRBV11-1,TGTGCCAGCAGGGGCCGGGGGGACACTGAAGCTTTCTTT,CASRGRGDTEAFF
.,.,TRBJ1-2,TRBV29-1,TGCAGCGTTGAAGATCCCACAGGCCCGGGGGGCTACACCTTC,CSVEDPTGPGGYTF
.,TRBD2,TRBJ2-3,TRBV29-1,TGCAGCGTTGCCGGACTAGCGGGGGGGCGGACAGATACGCAGTATTTT,CSVAGLAGGRTDTQYF
.,TRBD1,TRBJ1-5,TRBV10-3,TGTGCCATCAGTGAGACGAGACAGGGTTACCTGGATCAGCCCCAGCATTTT,CAISETRQGYLDQPQHF
.,.,TRBJ2-1,TRBV11-2,TGTGCCAGCAGCGAAAAAGTGAGCTCCTACAATGAGCAGTTCTTC,CASSEKVSSYNEQFF
.,.,TRBJ2-2,TRBV20-1,TGCAGTGCTGACCCCTCCCAGCGTGGCACCGGGGAGCTGTTTTTT,CSADPSQRGTGELFF
.,TRBD1,TRBJ1-1,TRBV2,TGTGCCAGCAGTGAAGTGACAGGGGGAAACACTGAAGCTTTCTTT,CASSEVTGGNTEAFF
.,.,TRBJ1-5,TRBV19,TGTGCCAGTAGTCCTCCGGGCAGGGGAATATATCAGCCCCAGCATTTT,CASSPPGRGIYQPQHF
.,TRBD1,TRBJ2-1,TRBV20-1,TGCAGTGCTAGAGGGGGATTAACAGGGGGTCGGGGCAATGAGCAGTTCTTC,CSARGGLTGGRGNEQFF
.,.,TRBJ2-7,TRBV6-5,TGTGCCAGCAGTTACAGCCGATGGAACTACGAGCAGTACTTC,CASSYSRWNYEQYF
.,.,TRBJ1-1,TRBV7-9,TGTGCCAGCACCTTCGCAGCGAACACTGAAGCTTTCTTT,CASTFAANTEAFF
medium-sized,.,TRBJ2-7,TRBV10-2,TGCGCCAGCAGTGAGCATTCCTACGAGCAGTACTTC,CASSEHSYEQYF
.,TRBD1,TRBJ1-1,TRBV27,TGTGCCAGCAGCCCAGGGGGGGCCTTGAACACTGAAGCTTTCTTT,CASSPGGALNTEAFF
once,TRBD1,TRBJ2-7,TRBV11-1,TGTGCCAGCAGCGCCGGGACAGGGGGCGAACAGTACTTC,CASSAGTGGEQYF
.,TRBD2,TRBJ2-7,TRBV18,TGTGCCAGCTCACCGGGACTAGCGGGAGAGCAGTACTTC,CASSPGLAGEQYF
.,TRBD1,TRBJ2-7,TRBV5-6,TGTGCCACCTCAAGACGCGACAGGGGATCTTACGAGCAGTACTTC,CATSRRDRGSYEQYF
.,TRBD1,TRBJ1-1,TRBV5-3,TGTGCCAGCAGCTTGCAGGGGGTGACTGAAGCTTTCTTT,CASSLQGVTEAFF
few,.,TRBJ1-1,TRBV7-3,TGTGCCAGCAGCTCTGGACCAAACACTGAAGCTTTCTTT,CASSSGPNTEAFF
.,.,TRBJ2-6,TRBV10-3,TGTGCCATCAGGCCCAGGGAGTTTGCTGGGGCCAACGTCCTGACTTTC,CAIRPREFAGANVLTF
.,TRBD2,TRBJ2-1,TRBV7-2,TGTGCCAGCAGCTTACCCCTAGCGGGAGGCAATGAGCAGTTCTTC,CASSLPLAGGNEQFF